A selection of T cell receptor beta chains follows, all from one sample in a study of blood T cells in healthy people across ages. MiXCR, applied by TCRdb to the 5' RACE reads, yields one record per CDR3 protein. The profile shows 550,000 to 800,000 distinct CDR3 sequences, about 32% of them singletons. Sequencing was performed on blood. Source of these receptors: a woman of 80 years or more in good health. CDR3s include the opening cysteine and the closing phenylalanine or tryptophan. The D gene is left open where the match is weak. Clone size is not always given. Where it is, it says once, few, many or a class for expanded clones.

V gene: TRBV7-8; J gene: TRBJ2-7; D gene: .; clone size: many; CDR3 protein: CASSLTGTGLYEQYF; CDR3 DNA: TGTGCCAGCAGCCTTACCGGTACAGGGCTCTACGAGCAGTACTTC
V gene: TRBV7-8; J gene: TRBJ2-4; D gene: .; clone size: .; CDR3 protein: CASSLSSVESSTALAKNIQYF; CDR3 DNA: TGTGCCAGCAGCTTAAGCTCTGTTGAGTCCTCGACCGCGCTAGCCAAAAACATTCAGTACTTC
V gene: TRBV4-1; J gene: TRBJ1-2; D gene: .; clone size: once; CDR3 protein: CASSQVGQKNYGYTF; CDR3 DNA: TGCGCCAGCAGCCAAGTAGGCCAAAAAAACTATGGCTACACCTTC
V gene: TRBV6-5; J gene: TRBJ1-6; D gene: TRBD1; clone size: few; CDR3 protein: CASSLRTGVGNSPLHF; CDR3 DNA: TGTGCCAGCAGTCTCCGGACAGGGGTGGGTAATTCACCCCTCCACTTT
V gene: TRBV11-2; J gene: TRBJ2-7; D gene: .; clone size: .; CDR3 protein: CASSLGDRILRYEQYF; CDR3 DNA: TGTGCCAGCAGCTTAGGGGACCGTATTCTCCGCTACGAGCAGTACTTC
V gene: TRBV6-5; J gene: TRBJ1-5; D gene: .; clone size: few; CDR3 protein: CASRPDEGQPQHF; CDR3 DNA: TGTGCCAGCAGACCAGACGAGGGTCAGCCCCAGCATTTT
V gene: TRBV20-1; J gene: TRBJ2-1; D gene: TRBD1; clone size: .; CDR3 protein: CSARRQGFNEQFF; CDR3 DNA: TGCAGTGCTAGACGACAGGGGTTCAATGAGCAGTTCTTC
V gene: TRBV5-1; J gene: TRBJ2-3; D gene: .; clone size: .; CDR3 protein: CASSLAGGMGNTQYF; CDR3 DNA: TGCGCCAGCAGCTTGGCAGGAGGAATGGGTAATACGCAGTATTTT
V gene: TRBV4-1; J gene: TRBJ2-7; D gene: TRBD1; clone size: few; CDR3 protein: CASSHFRGQGCGEQYF; CDR3 DNA: TGCGCCAGCAGCCACTTTAGGGGACAGGGGTGCGGAGAGCAGTACTTC
V gene: TRBV9; J gene: TRBJ2-7; D gene: .; clone size: many; CDR3 protein: CASSVRGPGEQYF; CDR3 DNA: TGTGCCAGCAGCGTTAGGGGTCCAGGGGAGCAGTACTTC
V gene: TRBV4-2; J gene: TRBJ2-3; D gene: .; clone size: few; CDR3 protein: CASSQPGEVDTQYF; CDR3 DNA: TGTGCCAGCAGCCAACCGGGGGAGGTAGATACGCAGTATTTT
V gene: TRBV12-3/TRBV12-4; J gene: TRBJ2-3; D gene: .; clone size: .; CDR3 protein: CASSLGSDPRADTQYF; CDR3 DNA: TGTGCCAGCAGTTTAGGGTCCGACCCTAGAGCAGATACGCAGTATTTT
V gene: TRBV12-3/TRBV12-4; J gene: TRBJ1-5; D gene: .; clone size: many; CDR3 protein: CASSLEAPGGNQPQHF; CDR3 DNA: TGTGCCAGCAGTTTAGAAGCTCCGGGGGGTAATCAGCCCCAGCATTTT
V gene: TRBV3-1; J gene: TRBJ2-1; D gene: .; clone size: .; CDR3 protein: CASRRYNEQFF; CDR3 DNA: TGTGCCAGCAGGAGGTACAATGAGCAGTTCTTC
V gene: TRBV29-1; J gene: TRBJ2-5; D gene: .; clone size: many; CDR3 protein: CSVLTGLRETQYF; CDR3 DNA: TGCAGCGTTCTCACAGGGCTGAGAGAGACCCAGTACTTC
V gene: TRBV20-1; J gene: TRBJ2-7; D gene: TRBD2; clone size: .; CDR3 protein: CSAGGTSSYEQYF; CDR3 DNA: TGCAGTGCGGGAGGGACTAGCTCCTACGAGCAGTACTTC
V gene: TRBV30; J gene: TRBJ2-7; D gene: TRBD2; clone size: .; CDR3 protein: CAWSVRGEREQYF; CDR3 DNA: TGTGCCTGGAGTGTGCGGGGGGAGCGCGAGCAGTACTTC
V gene: TRBV24-1; J gene: TRBJ2-1; D gene: .; clone size: many; CDR3 protein: CATSDSRYNEQFF; CDR3 DNA: TGTGCCACCAGTGATTCCAGGTACAATGAGCAGTTCTTC
V gene: TRBV7-8; J gene: TRBJ2-2; D gene: .; clone size: .; CDR3 protein: CASSLGEVAGELFF; CDR3 DNA: TGTGCCAGCAGCTTAGGGGAGGTGGCAGGGGAGCTGTTTTTT
V gene: TRBV28; J gene: TRBJ2-1; D gene: TRBD2; clone size: many; CDR3 protein: CASSLPGTSSYNEQFF; CDR3 DNA: TGTGCCAGCAGTTTGCCCGGGACTAGCTCCTACAATGAGCAGTTCTTC
V gene: TRBV4-2; J gene: TRBJ1-2; D gene: .; clone size: many; CDR3 protein: CASSLTKGDYGYTF; CDR3 DNA: TGTGCCAGCAGCCTAACTAAGGGTGACTATGGCTACACCTTC
V gene: TRBV30; J gene: TRBJ2-7; D gene: TRBD1; clone size: .; CDR3 protein: CAATGTVYEQYF; CDR3 DNA: TGTGCCGCAACCGGGACAGTTTACGAGCAGTACTTC
V gene: TRBV5-1; J gene: TRBJ1-3; D gene: .; clone size: few; CDR3 protein: CASSRDTSKGNTIYF; CDR3 DNA: TGCGCCAGCAGCCGGGACACTTCGAAAGGAAACACCATATATTTT
V gene: TRBV20-1; J gene: TRBJ2-1; D gene: .; clone size: many; CDR3 protein: CSARDMAGRFSYNEQFF; CDR3 DNA: TGCAGTGCTAGAGATATGGCGGGGCGATTCTCCTACAATGAGCAGTTCTTC
V gene: TRBV20-1; J gene: TRBJ1-2; D gene: .; clone size: once; CDR3 protein: CSGHRRRNDYGYTF; CDR3 DNA: TGCAGTGGCCATAGGAGGCGAAATGACTATGGCTACACCTTC
V gene: TRBV19; J gene: TRBJ2-7; D gene: .; clone size: .; CDR3 protein: CASSVRDSYEQYF; CDR3 DNA: TGTGCCAGTAGTGTACGGGACTCGTACGAGCAGTACTTC
V gene: TRBV7-2; J gene: TRBJ2-1; D gene: .; clone size: many; CDR3 protein: CASSKTRNEQFF; CDR3 DNA: TGTGCCAGCAGCAAAACTAGGAATGAGCAGTTCTTC
V gene: TRBV7-9; J gene: TRBJ2-3; D gene: TRBD2; clone size: .; CDR3 protein: CASSLLLGTRHPDTQYF; CDR3 DNA: TGTGCCAGCAGCCTACTATTGGGGACTAGACACCCAGATACGCAGTATTTT
V gene: TRBV5-1; J gene: TRBJ1-1; D gene: TRBD1; clone size: once; CDR3 protein: CASSHRQGMNNEAFF; CDR3 DNA: TGCGCCAGCAGCCACAGACAGGGGATGAACAATGAAGCTTTCTTT
V gene: TRBV5-1; J gene: TRBJ2-3; D gene: .; clone size: .; CDR3 protein: CASSSAVRGDAQYF; CDR3 DNA: TGCGCCAGCAGCTCTGCCGTTCGTGGGGATGCGCAGTATTTT
V gene: TRBV29-1; J gene: TRBJ2-7; D gene: TRBD1; clone size: .; CDR3 protein: CSFGSRDRPYEQYF; CDR3 DNA: TGCAGCTTTGGGTCCCGGGACAGGCCCTACGAGCAGTACTTC
V gene: TRBV20-1; J gene: TRBJ2-1; D gene: TRBD2; clone size: .; CDR3 protein: CSARGPGLPSRHYNEQFF; CDR3 DNA: TGCAGTGCTAGGGGACCGGGACTACCAAGTCGTCATTACAATGAGCAGTTCTTC
V gene: TRBV7-9; J gene: TRBJ2-1; D gene: .; clone size: many; CDR3 protein: CASSTSGAGLGNEQFF; CDR3 DNA: TGTGCCAGCAGCACATCAGGTGCAGGCCTGGGGAATGAGCAGTTCTTC
V gene: TRBV20-1; J gene: TRBJ2-1; D gene: TRBD2; clone size: many; CDR3 protein: CSAPPLAGHYNEQFF; CDR3 DNA: TGCAGTGCTCCGCCCCTAGCGGGTCACTACAATGAGCAGTTCTTC
V gene: TRBV18; J gene: TRBJ2-7; D gene: .; clone size: many; CDR3 protein: CASSPRVGGSYEQYF; CDR3 DNA: TGTGCCAGCTCACCAAGGGTGGGGGGCTCCTACGAGCAGTACTTC
V gene: TRBV5-5; J gene: TRBJ2-7; D gene: TRBD1; clone size: many; CDR3 protein: CASSWGQTSSYEQYF; CDR3 DNA: TGTGCCAGCAGCTGGGGACAGACGAGCTCCTACGAGCAGTACTTC
V gene: TRBV7-2; J gene: TRBJ2-3; D gene: .; clone size: many; CDR3 protein: CASSLSHVTDTQYF; CDR3 DNA: TGTGCCAGCAGCTTATCGCATGTCACAGATACGCAGTATTTT
V gene: TRBV5-1; J gene: TRBJ1-2; D gene: .; clone size: many; CDR3 protein: CASQVNTGFGYTF; CDR3 DNA: TGCGCCAGTCAAGTGAACACAGGGTTTGGCTACACCTTC
V gene: TRBV20-1; J gene: TRBJ2-3; D gene: .; clone size: .; CDR3 protein: CSASLDSTDTQYF; CDR3 DNA: TGCAGTGCTAGCTTAGACAGCACAGATACGCAGTATTTT
V gene: TRBV7-9; J gene: TRBJ2-5; D gene: TRBD2; clone size: once; CDR3 protein: CASSIDRGQGRGWTTQYF; CDR3 DNA: TGTGCCAGCAGCATAGATAGAGGACAAGGGAGGGGATGGACGACCCAGTACTTC
V gene: TRBV9; J gene: TRBJ1-1; D gene: .; clone size: few; CDR3 protein: CASSVGGALNTEAFF; CDR3 DNA: TGTGCCAGCAGCGTAGGAGGAGCGTTGAACACTGAAGCTTTCTTT
V gene: TRBV15; J gene: TRBJ2-5; D gene: .; clone size: .; CDR3 protein: CATSSGQEETQYF; CDR3 DNA: TGTGCCACCAGCTCGGGACAAGAAGAGACCCAGTACTTC
V gene: TRBV7-7; J gene: TRBJ2-7; D gene: TRBD2; clone size: .; CDR3 protein: CASSKYSSGGIEQYF; CDR3 DNA: TGTGCCAGCAGCAAATATTCCAGCGGGGGGATTGAGCAGTACTTC
V gene: TRBV6-2/TRBV6-3; J gene: TRBJ2-3; D gene: TRBD2; clone size: many; CDR3 protein: CASSSSGVITGDTQYF; CDR3 DNA: TGTGCCAGCAGTTCTAGCGGGGTCATCACCGGTGATACGCAGTATTTT
V gene: TRBV19; J gene: TRBJ2-7; D gene: TRBD1; clone size: .; CDR3 protein: CASSRQGGGYEQYF; CDR3 DNA: TGTGCCAGTAGTCGACAGGGGGGGGGCTACGAGCAGTACTTC
V gene: TRBV10-1; J gene: TRBJ2-5; D gene: .; clone size: .; CDR3 protein: CASSESRGQETQYF; CDR3 DNA: TGCGCCAGCAGTGAGTCGAGAGGCCAAGAGACCCAGTACTTC
V gene: TRBV27; J gene: TRBJ1-5; D gene: TRBD1; clone size: .; CDR3 protein: CASSQGGPTNQPQHF; CDR3 DNA: TGTGCCAGCAGTCAAGGGGGCCCTACAAATCAGCCCCAGCATTTT
V gene: TRBV7-2; J gene: TRBJ2-6; D gene: .; clone size: many; CDR3 protein: CASPHRIPSSGANVLTF; CDR3 DNA: TGTGCCAGCCCGCACCGTATCCCGAGCTCTGGGGCCAACGTCCTGACTTTC
V gene: TRBV9; J gene: TRBJ2-3; D gene: .; clone size: many; CDR3 protein: CASSVGGGRGDTQYF; CDR3 DNA: TGTGCCAGCAGCGTAGGGGGGGGGCGTGGAGATACGCAGTATTTT
V gene: TRBV11-2; J gene: TRBJ1-4; D gene: .; clone size: many; CDR3 protein: CASSHQTEKLFF; CDR3 DNA: TGTGCCAGCAGCCACCAGACAGAAAAACTGTTTTTT
V gene: TRBV6-2/TRBV6-3; J gene: TRBJ2-7; D gene: .; clone size: many; CDR3 protein: CASKSTGSYEQYF; CDR3 DNA: TGTGCCAGCAAGAGTACAGGTTCCTACGAGCAGTACTTC
V gene: TRBV3-1; J gene: TRBJ2-1; D gene: .; clone size: .; CDR3 protein: CASSQEGLGGPHNEQFF; CDR3 DNA: TGTGCCAGCAGCCAAGAAGGTCTCGGGGGCCCACACAATGAGCAGTTCTTC
V gene: TRBV7-9; J gene: TRBJ2-5; D gene: .; clone size: .; CDR3 protein: CASSSTGTGGETQYF; CDR3 DNA: TGTGCCAGCAGCTCGACCGGGACCGGAGGGGAGACCCAGTACTTC
V gene: TRBV20-1; J gene: TRBJ2-3; D gene: .; clone size: .; CDR3 protein: CSARDQFPGRIDTQYF; CDR3 DNA: TGCAGTGCTAGAGACCAATTTCCGGGGCGCATAGATACGCAGTATTTT
V gene: TRBV5-1; J gene: TRBJ2-3; D gene: .; clone size: .; CDR3 protein: CASGGADTDTQYF; CDR3 DNA: TGCGCCAGCGGAGGAGCTGACACAGATACGCAGTATTTT
V gene: TRBV5-1; J gene: TRBJ2-4; D gene: TRBD1; clone size: .; CDR3 protein: CASSPLARQGWNIQYF; CDR3 DNA: TGCGCCAGCAGCCCGCTGGCGAGACAGGGATGGAACATTCAGTACTTC
V gene: TRBV10-3; J gene: TRBJ1-1; D gene: TRBD1; clone size: .; CDR3 protein: CAISEGQGMNTEAFF; CDR3 DNA: TGTGCCATCAGTGAGGGACAGGGGATGAACACTGAAGCTTTCTTT
V gene: TRBV7-2; J gene: TRBJ2-5; D gene: TRBD1; clone size: many; CDR3 protein: CASSLVGQGRETQYF; CDR3 DNA: TGTGCCAGCAGCTTAGTAGGACAGGGGAGGGAGACCCAGTACTTC